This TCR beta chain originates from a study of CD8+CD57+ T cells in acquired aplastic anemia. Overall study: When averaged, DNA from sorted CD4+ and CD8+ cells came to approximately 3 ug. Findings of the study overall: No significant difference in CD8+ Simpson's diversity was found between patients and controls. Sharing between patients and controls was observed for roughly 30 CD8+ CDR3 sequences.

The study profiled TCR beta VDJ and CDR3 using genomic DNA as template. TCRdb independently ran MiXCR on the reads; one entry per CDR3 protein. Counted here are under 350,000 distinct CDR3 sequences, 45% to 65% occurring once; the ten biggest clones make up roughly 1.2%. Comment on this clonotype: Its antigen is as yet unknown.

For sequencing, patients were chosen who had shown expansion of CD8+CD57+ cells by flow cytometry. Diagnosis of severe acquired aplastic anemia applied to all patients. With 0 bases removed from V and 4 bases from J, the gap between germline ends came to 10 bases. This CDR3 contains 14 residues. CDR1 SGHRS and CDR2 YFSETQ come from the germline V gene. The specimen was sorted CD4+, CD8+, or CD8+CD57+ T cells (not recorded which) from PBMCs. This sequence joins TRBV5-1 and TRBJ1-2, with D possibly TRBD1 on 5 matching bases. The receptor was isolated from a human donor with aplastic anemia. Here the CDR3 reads CASSLGVGTYGYTF. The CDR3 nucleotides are TGCGCCAGCAGCTTGGGGGTCGGGACCTATGGCTACACCTTC.